This TCR beta chain derives from a study of shared clonotypes between healthy human individuals. Study-level background: Donors, aged 18 to 49, were two women and three men.

This CDR3 comprises 13 residues. Trimming left V 5 bases short and J 4 bases short, with 9 bases between. Germline lookup yields CDR1 MNHEY and CDR2 SVGAGI. Into CD45RA+ naive and CD45RA-negative memory subsets, the CD4+ cells were split. The assay ran at deep level. The data were produced by immunoSEQ multiplex PCR, yet TCRdb's version contains in-frame clones alone and is incomplete. The repertoire holds about 2.4 million clones, 93% seen once, with about 0.39% in the top ten. The sequenced sample was naive CD4+ T cells from PBMCs. Stated subset: CD45RA+ positively selected. The V gene is TRBV6-5, the J gene TRBJ1-5; D is undetermined. The TCR comes from a man aged 18 to 29 in good health. Some clones in this sample may be carry-over from other donors' samples. The chain's CDR3 is CASSPQLNQPQHF. Here the CDR3 DNA reads TGTGCCAGCAGTCCCCAGCTGAATCAGCCCCAGCATTTT.